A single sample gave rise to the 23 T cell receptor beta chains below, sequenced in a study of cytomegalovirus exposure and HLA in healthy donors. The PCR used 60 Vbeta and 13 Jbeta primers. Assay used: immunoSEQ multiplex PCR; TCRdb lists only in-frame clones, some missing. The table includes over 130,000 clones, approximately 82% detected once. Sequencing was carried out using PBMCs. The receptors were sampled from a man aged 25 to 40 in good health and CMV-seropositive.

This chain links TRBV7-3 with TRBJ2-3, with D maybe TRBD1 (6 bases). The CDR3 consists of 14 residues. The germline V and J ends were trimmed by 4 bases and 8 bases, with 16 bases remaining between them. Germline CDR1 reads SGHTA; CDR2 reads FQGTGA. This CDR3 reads CASSWGPQGSTQYF. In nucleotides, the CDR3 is TGTGCCAGCAGCTGGGGACCCCAGGGGAGTACGCAGTATTTT.

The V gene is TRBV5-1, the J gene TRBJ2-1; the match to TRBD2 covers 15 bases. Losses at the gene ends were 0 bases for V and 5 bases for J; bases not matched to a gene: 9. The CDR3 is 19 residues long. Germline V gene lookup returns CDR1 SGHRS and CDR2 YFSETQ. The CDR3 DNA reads TGCGCCAGCAGCTTGGCCGGGACTAGCGGGGGGCCTAGGGACAATGAGCAGTTCTTC. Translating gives CASSLAGTSGGPRDNEQFF.

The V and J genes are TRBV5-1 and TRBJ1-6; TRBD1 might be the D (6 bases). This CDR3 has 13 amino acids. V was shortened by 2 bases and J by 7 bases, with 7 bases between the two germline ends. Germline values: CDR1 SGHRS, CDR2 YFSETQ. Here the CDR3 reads CASSFTGNSPLHF. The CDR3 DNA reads TGCGCCAGCAGCTTCACAGGGAATTCACCCCTCCACTTT.

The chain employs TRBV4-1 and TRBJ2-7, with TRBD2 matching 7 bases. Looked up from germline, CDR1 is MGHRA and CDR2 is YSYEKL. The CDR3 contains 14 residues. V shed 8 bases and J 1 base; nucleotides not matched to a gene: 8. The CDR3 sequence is CASRGAGRSYEQYF. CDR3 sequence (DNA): TGCGCCAGCCGGGGAGCGGGACGGTCCTACGAGCAGTACTTC.

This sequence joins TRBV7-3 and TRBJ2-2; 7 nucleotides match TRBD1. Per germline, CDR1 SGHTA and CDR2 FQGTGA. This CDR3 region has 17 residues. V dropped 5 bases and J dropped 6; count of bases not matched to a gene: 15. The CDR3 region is CASSLQGVGGPAGELFF. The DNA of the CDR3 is TGTGCCAGCAGCCTCCAGGGGGTTGGCGGCCCGGCCGGGGAGCTGTTTTTT.

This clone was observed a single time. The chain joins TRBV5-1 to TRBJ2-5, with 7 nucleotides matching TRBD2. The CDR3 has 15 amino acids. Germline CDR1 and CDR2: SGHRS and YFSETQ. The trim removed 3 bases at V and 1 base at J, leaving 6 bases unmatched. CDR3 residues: CASSWASGSQETQYF. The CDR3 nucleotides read TGCGCCAGCAGCTGGGCTAGCGGAAGCCAAGAGACCCAGTACTTC.

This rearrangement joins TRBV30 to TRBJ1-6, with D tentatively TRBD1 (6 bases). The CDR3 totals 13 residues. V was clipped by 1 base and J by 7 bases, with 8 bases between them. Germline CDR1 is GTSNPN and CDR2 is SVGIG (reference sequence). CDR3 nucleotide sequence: TGTGCCTGGAGTGACAGGGCCAATTCACCCCTCCACTTT. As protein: CAWSDRANSPLHF.

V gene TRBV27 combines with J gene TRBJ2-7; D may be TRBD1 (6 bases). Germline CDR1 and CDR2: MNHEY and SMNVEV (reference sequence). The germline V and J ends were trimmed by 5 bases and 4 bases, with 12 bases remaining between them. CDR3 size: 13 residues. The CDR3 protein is CASSRDTGYEQYF. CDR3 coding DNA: TGTGCCAGCAGTCGGGACACAGGTTACGAGCAGTACTTC.

In nucleotides, the CDR3 is TGTGCCAGCACCCGGGACACCCGGCTCCAAGAGACCCAGTACTTC. The encoded protein is CASTRDTRLQETQYF. The rearrangement uses TRBV2 and TRBJ2-5; tentative D call: TRBD1 (6 bases). This CDR3 has 15 amino acids. Germline CDR1 reads SNHLY; CDR2 reads FYNNEI. V lost 7 bases to trimming and J lost 1 base, with 16 bases between them.

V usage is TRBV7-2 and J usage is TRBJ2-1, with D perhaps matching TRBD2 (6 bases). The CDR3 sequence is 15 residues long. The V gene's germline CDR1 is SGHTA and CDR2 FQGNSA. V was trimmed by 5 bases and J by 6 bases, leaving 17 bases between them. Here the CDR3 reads CASSTTMGGGNEQFF. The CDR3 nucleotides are TGTGCCAGCAGCACAACAATGGGGGGTGGCAATGAGCAGTTCTTC.

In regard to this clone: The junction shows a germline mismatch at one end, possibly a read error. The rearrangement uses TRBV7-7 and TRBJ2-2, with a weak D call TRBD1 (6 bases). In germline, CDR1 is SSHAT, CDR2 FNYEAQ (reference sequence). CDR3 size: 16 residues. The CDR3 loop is CASSLGLQGGTGELFF. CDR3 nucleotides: TGTGCTAGCAGCTTAGGGTTACAGGGTGGCACCGGGGAGCTGTTTTTT.

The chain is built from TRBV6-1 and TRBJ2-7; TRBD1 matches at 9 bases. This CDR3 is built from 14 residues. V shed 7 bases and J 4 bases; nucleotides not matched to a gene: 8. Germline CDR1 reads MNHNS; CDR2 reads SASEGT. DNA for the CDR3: TGTGCCAGCACCCCGGGACAGGGATGGTACGAGCAGTACTTC. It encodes CASTPGQGWYEQYF.

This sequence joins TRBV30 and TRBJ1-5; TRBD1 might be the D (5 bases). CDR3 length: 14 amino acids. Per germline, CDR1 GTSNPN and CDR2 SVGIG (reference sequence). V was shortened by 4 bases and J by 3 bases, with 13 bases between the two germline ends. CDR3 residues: CAWKSGTFNQPQHF. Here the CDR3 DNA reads TGTGCCTGGAAAAGCGGGACCTTCAATCAGCCCCAGCATTTT.

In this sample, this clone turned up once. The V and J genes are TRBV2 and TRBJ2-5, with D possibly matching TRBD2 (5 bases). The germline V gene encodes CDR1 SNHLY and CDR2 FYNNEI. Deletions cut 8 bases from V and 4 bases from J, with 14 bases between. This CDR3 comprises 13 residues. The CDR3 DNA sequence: TGTGCCAGCGACCGGGCCCGGGGAGAGACCCAGTACTTC. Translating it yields CASDRARGETQYF.

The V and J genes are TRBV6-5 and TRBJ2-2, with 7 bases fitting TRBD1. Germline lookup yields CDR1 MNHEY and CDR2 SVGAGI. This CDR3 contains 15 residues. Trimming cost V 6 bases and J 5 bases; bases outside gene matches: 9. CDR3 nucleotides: TGTGCCAGCAGAAGCCGACAGGGTGGGACCGGGGAGCTGTTTTTT. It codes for CASRSRQGGTGELFF.

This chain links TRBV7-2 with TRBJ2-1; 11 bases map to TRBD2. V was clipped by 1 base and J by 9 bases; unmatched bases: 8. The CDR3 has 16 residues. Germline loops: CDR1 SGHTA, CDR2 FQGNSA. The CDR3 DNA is TGTGCCAGCAGCTTAGATTGGGCTAGCGGGAGGTCTGAGCAGTTCTTC. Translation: CASSLDWASGRSEQFF.

CDR3 sequence reads: CASSMEGNQPQHF. CDR3 sequence (DNA): TGTGCCAGCAGCATGGAGGGCAATCAGCCCCAGCATTTT. The chain has TRBV9 and TRBJ1-5; D gene unclear. Germline CDR1 SGDLS, CDR2 YYNGEE. CDR3 length equals 13 residues. Trimming cost V 4 bases and J 2 bases, with 7 bases left between them.

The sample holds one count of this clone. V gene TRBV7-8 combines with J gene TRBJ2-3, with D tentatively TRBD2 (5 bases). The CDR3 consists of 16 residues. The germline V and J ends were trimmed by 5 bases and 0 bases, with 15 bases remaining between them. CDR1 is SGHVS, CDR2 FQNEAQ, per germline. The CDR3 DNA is TGTGCCAGCAGCCCCAGACTAACCTCTAGCACAGATACGCAGTATTTT. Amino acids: CASSPRLTSSTDTQYF.

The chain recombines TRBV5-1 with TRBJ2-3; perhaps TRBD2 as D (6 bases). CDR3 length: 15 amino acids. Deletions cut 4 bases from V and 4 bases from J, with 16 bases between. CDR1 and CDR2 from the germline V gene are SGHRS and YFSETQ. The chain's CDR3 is CASSPGTLGADTQYF. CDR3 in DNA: TGCGCCAGCAGCCCCGGGACTTTGGGGGCAGATACGCAGTATTTT.

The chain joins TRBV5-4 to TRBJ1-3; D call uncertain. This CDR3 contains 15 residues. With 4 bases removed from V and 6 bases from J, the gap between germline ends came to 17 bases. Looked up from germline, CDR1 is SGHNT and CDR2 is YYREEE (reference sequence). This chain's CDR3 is CASSPDGGFKNTIYF. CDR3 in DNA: TGTGCCAGCAGCCCAGATGGAGGGTTCAAAAACACCATATATTTT.

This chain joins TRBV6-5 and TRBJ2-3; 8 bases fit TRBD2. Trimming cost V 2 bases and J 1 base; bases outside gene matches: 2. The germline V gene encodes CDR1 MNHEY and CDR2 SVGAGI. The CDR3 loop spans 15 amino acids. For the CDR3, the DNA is TGTGCCAGCAGTTACGAGACTAGCGGCACAGATACGCAGTATTTT. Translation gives CASSYETSGTDTQYF.

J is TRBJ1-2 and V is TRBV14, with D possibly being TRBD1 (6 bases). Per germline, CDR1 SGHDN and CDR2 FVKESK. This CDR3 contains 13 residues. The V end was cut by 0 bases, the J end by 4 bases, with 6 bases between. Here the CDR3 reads CASSQDRGYGYTF. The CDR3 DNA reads TGTGCCAGCAGCCAAGACAGGGGCTATGGCTACACCTTC.

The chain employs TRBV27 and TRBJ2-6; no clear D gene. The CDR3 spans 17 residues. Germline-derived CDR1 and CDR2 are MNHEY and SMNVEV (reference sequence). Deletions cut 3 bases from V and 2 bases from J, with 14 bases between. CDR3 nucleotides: TGTGCCAGCAGTTTCAGCGAACTGGGTGCTGGGGCCAACGTCCTGACTTTC. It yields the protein CASSFSELGAGANVLTF.